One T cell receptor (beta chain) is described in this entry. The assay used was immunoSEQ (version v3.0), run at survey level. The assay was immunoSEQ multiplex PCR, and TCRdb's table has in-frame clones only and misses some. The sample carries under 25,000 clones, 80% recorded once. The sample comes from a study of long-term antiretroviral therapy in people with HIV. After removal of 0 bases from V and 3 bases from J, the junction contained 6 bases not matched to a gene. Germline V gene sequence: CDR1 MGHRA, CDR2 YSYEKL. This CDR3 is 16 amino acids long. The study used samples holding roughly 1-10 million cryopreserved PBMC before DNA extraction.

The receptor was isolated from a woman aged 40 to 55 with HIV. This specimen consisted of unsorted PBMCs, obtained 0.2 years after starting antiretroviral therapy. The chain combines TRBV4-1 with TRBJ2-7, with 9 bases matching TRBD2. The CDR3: CASSQEKGSGSYEQYF. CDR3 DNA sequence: TGCGCCAGCAGCCAAGAGAAGGGTAGCGGGAGCTACGAGCAGTACTTC.